Presented here are 5 T cell receptor beta chains from one specimen sequenced in a study of blood T cell repertoires in COVID-19. Using immunoSEQ multiplex PCR, the repertoire was profiled, and TCRdb retains in-frame clones only, with some absent. The sample holds fewer than 110,000 clones, 85% to 95% seen once. Sequenced sample: peripheral blood. The receptors were gathered from a woman aged 25 to 39 with acute or convalescent COVID-19.

This clone was counted a few times. The gene calls are TRBV7-9 and TRBJ1-5; D remains ambiguous. This CDR3 is 16 amino acids long. CDR1 SEHNR and CDR2 FQNEAQ come from the germline V gene (reference sequence). The V end was cut by 2 bases, the J end by 2 bases, with 13 bases between. The CDR3 nucleotides read TGTGCCAGCAGCTTAAGTTTAGGCGGGGGCAATCAGCCCCAGCATTTT. Translating gives CASSLSLGGGNQPQHF.

The rearrangement links TRBV28 to TRBJ2-1; the match to TRBD2 covers 7 bases. Losses at the gene ends were 3 bases for V and 8 bases for J; bases not matched to a gene: 4. The V gene's germline CDR1 is MDHEN and CDR2 SYDVKM. CDR3 length: 13 residues. In nucleotides, the CDR3 is TGTGCCAGCAGTTTCGGGGGAGGGTATGAGCAGTTCTTC. This codes for CASSFGGGYEQFF.

The chain links TRBV9 to TRBJ1-1; TRBD1 aligns across 7 bases. V lost 4 bases, J lost 1 base, and 7 bases stayed unmatched. CDR1 SGDLS and CDR2 YYNGEE come from the germline V gene. This CDR3 spans 15 amino acids. The chain's CDR3 is CASSPPDRRNTEAFF. CDR3 in DNA: TGTGCCAGCAGCCCCCCGGACAGGCGGAACACTGAAGCTTTCTTT.

This rearrangement joins TRBV28 to TRBJ1-1, with D maybe TRBD1 (5 bases). Trimming shortened V by 3 bases and J by 3 bases, and 11 bases separated the two germline ends. The CDR3 length is 14 residues. Germline-derived CDR1 and CDR2 are MDHEN and SYDVKM. The CDR3 reads CASSFLGGDTEAFF. The DNA for the CDR3 is TGTGCCAGCAGTTTCCTCGGGGGGGACACTGAAGCTTTCTTT.

This CDR3 reads CASSQAGQFFYGYTF. In DNA, the CDR3 is TGTGCCAGCAGCCAAGCGGGACAGTTCTTCTATGGCTACACCTTC. The rearrangement joins TRBV3-1 (or the pseudogene TRBV3-2) to TRBJ1-2; 7 nucleotides match TRBD1. The V and J ends lost 1 base and 4 bases, in that order; junction bases with no gene match: 6. The CDR3 covers 15 residues. Looked up from germline, CDR1 is LGHDT and CDR2 is YNNKEL (reference sequence).